The T cell receptor (beta chain) described here comes from a study of blood T cell repertoires in COVID-19. Only in-frame clones appear in the TCRdb table, and some are missing; sequencing was by immunoSEQ multiplex PCR. The repertoire consists of about 160,000 clones, with roughly 85% occurring once and the leading ten covering 1% to 1.2%. This CDR3 region has 18 residues. Per germline, CDR1 SGDLS and CDR2 YYNGEE. J lost 3 bases, V lost 0 bases, and 9 bases had no gene match. Sequencing was performed on peripheral blood. V usage is TRBV9 and J usage is TRBJ2-2, with 9 bases matching TRBD2. The source is a man between 35 and 55 years old with acute or convalescent COVID-19. CDR3: CASSVASSGGRYTGELFF. CDR3 in DNA: TGTGCCAGCAGCGTAGCTTCGAGCGGGGGGCGTTACACCGGGGAGCTGTTTTTT.